One and the same sample provided the 22 T cell receptor beta chains below, sequenced in a study of cytomegalovirus exposure and HLA in healthy donors. Both 60 Vbeta primers and 13 Jbeta primers went into the PCR. The protocol was immunoSEQ multiplex PCR, while the TCRdb copy is restricted to in-frame clones and leaves out a portion. The sample holds about 90,000 clones, around 69% seen once. The specimen was PBMCs. Source of these receptors: a woman in her sixties in good health and CMV-seropositive.

CDR3 residues: CASAPSGREETQYF. The CDR3 region has the DNA TGCGCCAGCGCGCCTAGCGGGAGAGAAGAGACCCAGTACTTC. V and J are TRBV5-1 and TRBJ2-5, with 10 nucleotides matching TRBD2. Germline V gives CDR1 SGHRS, CDR2 YFSETQ. This CDR3 has 14 amino acids. V dropped 7 bases and J dropped 3; count of bases not matched to a gene: 6.

The genes are TRBV10-3 and TRBJ2-1, with 12 bases lining up with TRBD2. With 7 bases clipped from V and 5 bases from J, the junction kept 6 bases outside the gene matches. CDR1 is ENHRY, CDR2 SYGVKD, per germline. This CDR3 has 15 amino acids. The CDR3 sequence: CAINAGTSGHNEQFF. The CDR3 nucleotides read TGTGCCATCAACGCCGGGACTAGCGGGCACAATGAGCAGTTCTTC.

The chain joins TRBV11-2 to TRBJ2-7; a weak D match, TRBD1 (5 bases). The V end was cut by 0 bases, the J end by 6 bases, with 12 bases between. The CDR3 covers 14 residues. The germline V gene encodes CDR1 SGHAT and CDR2 FQNNGV. This CDR3 reads CASSLDRTRFEQYF. The CDR3 DNA follows: TGTGCCAGCAGCTTAGATAGGACACGATTCGAGCAGTACTTC.

The chain uses TRBV29-1 and TRBJ2-1; TRBD2 is a possible D gene (5 bases). This CDR3 has 11 residues. The V gene's germline CDR1 is SQVTM and CDR2 ANQGSEA. V was shortened by 4 bases and J by 6 bases, with 7 bases between the two germline ends. CDR3 bases: TGCAGCGTTGCCGGACTCAATGAGCAGTTCTTC. This codes for CSVAGLNEQFF.

The table lists this clone with a few counts. V gene TRBV30 combines with J gene TRBJ1-5; D is possibly TRBD1 (5 bases). This CDR3 contains 13 residues. Germline V gives CDR1 GTSNPN, CDR2 SVGIG (reference sequence). V shed 2 bases and J shed 3 bases, with 8 bases lying between them. CDR3 loop: CAWSNGANQPQHF. CDR3 DNA sequence: TGTGCCTGGAGTAATGGGGCCAATCAGCCCCAGCATTTT. Combining the CDR3 with reference TRBV30 and TRBJ1-5 gives the whole variable domain SQTIHQWPATLVQPVGSPLSLECTVEGTSNPNLYWYRQAAGRGLQLLFYSVGIGQISSEVPQNLSASRPQDRQFILSSKKLLLSDSGFYLCAWSNGANQPQHFGDGTRLSIL.

The chain uses TRBV28 and TRBJ1-5; D perhaps matches TRBD1 (5 bases). V dropped 9 bases and J dropped 6 bases, with 15 bases sitting between them. Germline assignment: CDR1 MDHEN and CDR2 SYDVKM. This CDR3 spans 13 amino acids. CDR3 region: CASRSGVGQPQHF. The CDR3 DNA reads as TGTGCCAGTCGGTCGGGGGTCGGTCAGCCCCAGCATTTT.

The V gene is TRBV10-2, the J gene TRBJ2-7; 7 bases are a match to TRBD2. With 4 bases clipped from V and 3 bases from J, the junction kept 9 bases outside the gene matches. This CDR3 region has 15 residues. The V gene's germline CDR1 is WSHSY and CDR2 SAAADI. CDR3 DNA sequence: TGCGCCAGCAGTGGCATAGCGGGCTCCTACTACGAGCAGTACTTC. It yields the protein CASSGIAGSYYEQYF.

The chain links TRBV9 to TRBJ1-2; 7 bases are shared with TRBD1. V lost 3 bases, J lost 4 bases, and 6 bases stayed unmatched. Per germline, CDR1 SGDLS and CDR2 YYNGEE. This CDR3 is 14 amino acids long. CDR3 nucleotide sequence: TGTGCCAGCAGCGCCGGGACAGCCCTCTATGGCTACACCTTC. Amino acid sequence: CASSAGTALYGYTF.

The J gene is TRBJ1-1, the V gene TRBV18; no reliable D call. This CDR3 is built from 14 residues. CDR1 is KGHSH, CDR2 LQKENI, per germline. V was trimmed by 6 bases and J by 4 bases, leaving 15 bases between them. CDR3 residues: CASSLLEVGTEAFF. DNA of the CDR3: TGTGCCAGCTCTTTACTAGAGGTCGGCACTGAAGCTTTCTTT.

This rearrangement joins TRBV7-9 to TRBJ2-3; 8 positions agree with TRBD1. V gave up 5 bases and J gave up 6 bases; unmatched junction bases: 4. Germline V gives CDR1 SEHNR, CDR2 FQNEAQ (reference sequence). The CDR3 is 13 residues long. The CDR3 region has the DNA TGTGCCAGCAGCCCCAGGGGGCCCGATACGCAGTATTTT. It is translated as CASSPRGPDTQYF.

This chain joins TRBV19 and TRBJ1-1; D might be TRBD1 (5 bases). Deletions cut 9 bases from V and 3 bases from J, with 17 bases between. The germline V gene has CDR1 LNHDA and CDR2 SQIVND (reference sequence). The CDR3 contains 14 residues. CDR3 bases: TGTGCCAGCGAACTGAGAGGAGGGGACACTGAAGCTTTCTTT. This translates into CASELRGGDTEAFF.

The chain couples TRBV5-1 to TRBJ2-5, with 7 bases that match TRBD2. This CDR3 is built from 15 residues. V lost 7 bases, J lost 4 bases, and 13 bases stayed unmatched. Germline lookup yields CDR1 SGHRS and CDR2 YFSETQ. CDR3 sequence reads: CASEEGGSTRETQYF. CDR3 nucleotides: TGCGCCAGCGAAGAGGGCGGGAGTACGCGAGAGACCCAGTACTTC.

The rearrangement uses TRBV27 and TRBJ1-4; 8 positions match TRBD1. Germline assignment: CDR1 MNHEY and CDR2 SMNVEV (reference sequence). The CDR3 runs to 15 residues. The V segment lost 4 bases and the J segment 10 bases; nucleotides outside the gene matches: 11. CDR3 in amino acids: CASSSLGQGFRKLFF. DNA for the CDR3: TGTGCCAGCAGTTCTTTAGGACAGGGCTTCAGAAAACTGTTTTTT.

V and J are TRBV7-9 and TRBJ1-1; D perhaps matches TRBD1 (6 bases). Germline CDR1 SEHNR, CDR2 FQNEAQ (reference sequence). This CDR3 is 13 amino acids long. Trimming pared 5 bases from V and 4 bases from J, leaving 11 bases between. CDR3 amino acids: CASSPTGATEAFF. The CDR3 DNA reads as TGTGCCAGCAGCCCGACAGGCGCCACTGAAGCTTTCTTT.

The chain is built from TRBV6-1 and TRBJ1-1; D unresolved. Trimming took 5 bases from V and 8 from J, leaving 12 bases between them. Germline assignment: CDR1 MNHNS and CDR2 SASEGT. This CDR3 is 12 amino acids long. The CDR3 nucleotides are TGTGCCAGCAGTTCTTGGCTGGCCGAAGCTTTCTTT. Translation gives CASSSWLAEAFF.

The chain carries TRBV4-2 and TRBJ2-1, with TRBD2 matching 15 bases. The trim removed 1 base at V and 7 bases at J, leaving 2 bases unmatched. The CDR3 loop spans 16 amino acids. The germline CDR1 and CDR2 sequences are LGHNA and YNFKEQ. CDR3 DNA: TGTGCCAGCAGCCAAGTTGGGACTAGCGGGAGGAATGAGCAGTTCTTC. Translation: CASSQVGTSGRNEQFF.

The chain combines TRBV10-3 with TRBJ2-1; maybe TRBD1 (6 bases). V was clipped by 6 bases and J by 7 bases, with 10 bases between them. Germline V lookup: CDR1 ENHRY, CDR2 SYGVKD. The CDR3 totals 12 residues. The CDR3: CAISRTANEQFF. The CDR3 nucleotides are TGTGCCATCAGCCGGACAGCTAATGAGCAGTTCTTC.

This clone appeared a few times. Written as DNA, the CDR3 is TGTGCCAGCAGCGTACCGGGGGGTGAAGCTTTCTTT. It encodes CASSVPGGEAFF. The V call is TRBV9, the J call TRBJ1-1; a weak D match, TRBD1 (5 bases). Germline CDR1 is SGDLS and CDR2 is YYNGEE. Trimming shortened V by 1 base and J by 7 bases, and 8 bases separated the two germline ends. This CDR3 is built from 12 residues.

The rearrangement uses TRBV11-2 and TRBJ1-1; D unclear. Germline V lookup: CDR1 SGHAT, CDR2 FQNNGV. V was shortened by 3 bases and J by 6 bases, with 11 bases between the two germline ends. The CDR3 has 13 residues. The CDR3 DNA sequence: TGTGCCAGCAGCTTCCATCGTACGGCTGAAGCTTTCTTT. This translates into CASSFHRTAEAFF.

This clone was seen a handful of times. For the CDR3, the DNA is TGTGCCAGCAGGAGGGACAGGGTGTCCACTGAAGCTTTCTTT. Translation: CASRRDRVSTEAFF. The chain links TRBV6-5 to TRBJ1-1; TRBD1 agrees at 9 bases. V dropped 6 bases and J dropped 4; count of bases not matched to a gene: 6. Germline V gene data show CDR1 as MNHEY and CDR2 as SVGAGI. The CDR3 spans 14 residues.

The gene calls are TRBV18 and TRBJ1-4, with 7 positions matching TRBD1. Germline trimming cut 2 bases from V and 6 bases from J; bases unmatched to any gene: 6. CDR3 length: 15 amino acids. Germline loops: CDR1 KGHSH, CDR2 LQKENI. The CDR3 DNA sequence: TGTGCCAGCTCACCAGGTACAGGGGCACATGAAAAACTGTTTTTT. Encoded protein: CASSPGTGAHEKLFF.

V is TRBV19 and J is TRBJ2-2; 8 bases map to TRBD2. CDR3 length: 15 residues. The J segment lost 4 bases and the V segment lost 5 bases, leaving 6 bases of the junction unmatched. Per the germline V gene, CDR1 is LNHDA and CDR2 is SQIVND (reference sequence). The CDR3 here is CASSESGSSTGELFF. Written as DNA, the CDR3 is TGTGCCAGTAGTGAAAGCGGGAGTAGCACCGGGGAGCTGTTTTTT.